What follows is one TCR beta chain and its context. Antigen specificity is unknown. CDR3 size: 14 residues. CDR1 and CDR2 (germline): SGDLS, YYNGEE. V gave up 4 bases and J gave up 9 bases, with 19 bases separating them. This sample was taken from a study of cytomegalovirus exposure and HLA in healthy donors. Study at large: From donors who were HLA-typed, an early data release held 80 million to 85 million unique TCRs.

Study results and caveats: Among TCR beta chains of equal frequency, HLA-associated ones were more clonally expanded in a later analysis. One later analysis reportedly identified an Asian-associated ancestry cluster that showed fewer N-insertions than the roughly 720-donor mean. Within an earlier analysis, most TCR beta V segments proved productive either about 87% or about 30% of the time.

Primers for the PCR totalled 60 Vbeta and 13 Jbeta. TCRdb keeps only in-frame clones here, not all; method: immunoSEQ multiplex PCR. The data show over 100,000 clones, about four fifths seen once. The rearrangement uses TRBV9 and TRBJ2-5; a weak D match, TRBD2 (5 bases). Sequenced input: PBMCs. This clonotype was obtained from a woman aged 25 to 39 in good health and CMV-seronegative. CDR3 sequence (DNA): TGTGCCAGCAGCTCCGACTATCCTCTAAGTGCCCAGTACTTC. Protein: CASSSDYPLSAQYF.